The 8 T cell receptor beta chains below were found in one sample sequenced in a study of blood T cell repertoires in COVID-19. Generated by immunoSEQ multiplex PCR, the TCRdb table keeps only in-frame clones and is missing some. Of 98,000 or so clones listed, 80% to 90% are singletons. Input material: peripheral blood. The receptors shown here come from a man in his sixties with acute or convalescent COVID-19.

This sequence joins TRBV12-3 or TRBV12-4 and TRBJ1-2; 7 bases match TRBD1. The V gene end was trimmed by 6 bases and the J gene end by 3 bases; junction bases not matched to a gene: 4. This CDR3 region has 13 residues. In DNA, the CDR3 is TGTGCCAGCAGAAGGACAGGAGACTATGGCTACACCTTC. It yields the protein CASRRTGDYGYTF.

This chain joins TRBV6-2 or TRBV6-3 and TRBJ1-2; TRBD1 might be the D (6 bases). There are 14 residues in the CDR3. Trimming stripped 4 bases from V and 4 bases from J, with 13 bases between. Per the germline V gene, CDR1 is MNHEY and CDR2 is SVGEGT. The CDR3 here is CASSSGRQVYGYTF. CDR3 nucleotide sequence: TGTGCCAGCAGTTCGGGTCGACAGGTCTATGGCTACACCTTC.

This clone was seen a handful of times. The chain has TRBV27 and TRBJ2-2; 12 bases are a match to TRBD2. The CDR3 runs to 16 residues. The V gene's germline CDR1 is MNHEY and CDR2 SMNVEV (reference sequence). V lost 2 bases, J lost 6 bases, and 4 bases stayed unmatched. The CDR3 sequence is CASSLLLAGGPGELFF. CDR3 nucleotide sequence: TGTGCCAGCAGTTTACTCCTAGCGGGAGGGCCCGGGGAGCTGTTTTTT.

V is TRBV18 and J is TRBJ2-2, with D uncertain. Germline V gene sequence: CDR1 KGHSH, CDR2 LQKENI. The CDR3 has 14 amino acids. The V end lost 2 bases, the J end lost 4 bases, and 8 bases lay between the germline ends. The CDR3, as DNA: TGTGCCAGCTCACCAGGATCGGGCACCGGGGAGCTGTTTTTT. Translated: CASSPGSGTGELFF.

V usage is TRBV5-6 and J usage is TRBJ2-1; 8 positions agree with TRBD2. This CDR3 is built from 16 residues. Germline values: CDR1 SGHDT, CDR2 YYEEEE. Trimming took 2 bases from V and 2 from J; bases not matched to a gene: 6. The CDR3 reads CASSFRRGVTYNEQFF. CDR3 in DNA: TGTGCCAGCAGCTTTCGGCGGGGGGTGACCTACAATGAGCAGTTCTTC. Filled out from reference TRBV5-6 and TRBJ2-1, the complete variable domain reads DAGVTQSPTHLIKTRGQQVTLRCSPKSGHDTVSWYQQALGQGPQFIFQYYEEEERQRGNFPDRFSGHQFPNYSSELNVNALLLGDSALYLCASSFRRGVTYNEQFFGPGTRLTVL.

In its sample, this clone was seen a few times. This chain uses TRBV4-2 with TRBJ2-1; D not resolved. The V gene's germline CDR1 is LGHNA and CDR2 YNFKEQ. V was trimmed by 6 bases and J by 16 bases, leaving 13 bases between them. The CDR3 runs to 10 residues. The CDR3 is CASSDKVGFF. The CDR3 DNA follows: TGTGCCAGCAGTGACAAGGTTGGCTTCTTC.

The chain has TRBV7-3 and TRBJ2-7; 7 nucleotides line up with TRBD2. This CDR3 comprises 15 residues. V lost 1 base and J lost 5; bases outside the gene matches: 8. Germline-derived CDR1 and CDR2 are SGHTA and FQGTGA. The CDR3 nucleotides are TGTGCCAGCAGCTTAAGTGGCGGGAGTGTCGACGAGCAGTACTTC. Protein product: CASSLSGGSVDEQYF. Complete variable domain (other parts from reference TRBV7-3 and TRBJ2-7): GAGVSQTPSNKVTEKGKYVELRCDPISGHTALYWYRQSLGQGPEFLIYFQGTGAADDSGLPNDRFFAVRPEGSVSTLKIQRTERGDSAVYLCASSLSGGSVDEQYFGPGTRLTVT.

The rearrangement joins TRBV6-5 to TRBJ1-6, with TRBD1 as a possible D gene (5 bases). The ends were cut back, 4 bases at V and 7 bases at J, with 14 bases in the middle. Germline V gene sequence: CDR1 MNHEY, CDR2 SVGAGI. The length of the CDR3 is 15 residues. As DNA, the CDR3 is TGTGCCAGCAGTTTATCGCAGGGAAGAAATTCACCCCTCCACTTT. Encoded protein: CASSLSQGRNSPLHF.